Listed below are T cell receptor beta chains from one sample, sequenced in a study of control samples from healthy donors and cancer patients. Data came from immunoSEQ multiplex PCR; TCRdb stores just in-frame clones and leaves some out. The sample records 150,000 to 200,000 clones, about 92% being singletons. What was sequenced was blood. Receptors were obtained from a man aged 30-40 years in good health. Each CDR3 is given with its conserved first and last residue. A D gene is named only where the DNA matches it firmly.

V gene: TRBV19; D gene: .; J gene: TRBJ2-7; CDR3 DNA: TGTGCCAGTAGTATGGGGACGCCCTCCTACGAGCAGTACTTC; CDR3 protein: CASSMGTPSYEQYF
V gene: TRBV5-5; D gene: .; J gene: TRBJ2-7; CDR3 DNA: TGTGCCAGCAGCTTCTCCGGCGAGCAGTACTTC; CDR3 protein: CASSFSGEQYF
V gene: TRBV29-1; D gene: TRBD1; J gene: TRBJ2-7; CDR3 DNA: TGCAGCGTGGAAGGACCGGGACAGGACTACGAGCAGTACTTC; CDR3 protein: CSVEGPGQDYEQYF
V gene: TRBV11-1; D gene: TRBD2; J gene: TRBJ2-7; CDR3 DNA: TGTGCCAGCAGCTTGGGCGCGGGACTAGGAACCTACGAGCAGTACTTC; CDR3 protein: CASSLGAGLGTYEQYF
V gene: TRBV5-1; D gene: .; J gene: TRBJ2-5; CDR3 DNA: TGCGCCAGCAGCTTCAGCAGGAGGGACGAGACCCAGTACTTC; CDR3 protein: CASSFSRRDETQYF
V gene: TRBV28; D gene: .; J gene: TRBJ1-4; CDR3 DNA: TGTGCCAGCAGCCGTGGGGAAAAACTGTTTTTT; CDR3 protein: CASSRGEKLFF
V gene: TRBV30; D gene: .; J gene: TRBJ1-6; CDR3 DNA: TGTGCCTGGACCCTCGGACCCGATTCACCCCTCCACTTT; CDR3 protein: CAWTLGPDSPLHF
V gene: TRBV5-1; D gene: TRBD2; J gene: TRBJ2-7; CDR3 DNA: TGCGCCAGCAGTATGACTAGCGGGGGTTACGAGCAGTACTTC; CDR3 protein: CASSMTSGGYEQYF
V gene: TRBV5-1; D gene: TRBD1; J gene: TRBJ2-7; CDR3 DNA: TGCGCCAGCAGCATCACAGGGGCCGCCTATTCCGAGCAGTACTTC; CDR3 protein: CASSITGAAYSEQYF
V gene: TRBV7-9; D gene: .; J gene: TRBJ2-2; CDR3 DNA: TGTGCCAGCAACCGACTCAATACTAGGTTTGGCACCGGGGAGCTGTTTTTT; CDR3 protein: CASNRLNTRFGTGELFF
V gene: TRBV5-4; D gene: TRBD2; J gene: TRBJ2-2; CDR3 DNA: TGTGCCAGCAGGCTGGGGGGACTAGCGGGAACCGGGGAGCTGTTTTTT; CDR3 protein: CASRLGGLAGTGELFF
V gene: TRBV29-1; D gene: .; J gene: TRBJ1-2; CDR3 DNA: TGCAGCGTTGAAGCCAAGAACTATGGCTACACCTTC; CDR3 protein: CSVEAKNYGYTF
V gene: TRBV30; D gene: .; J gene: TRBJ1-1; CDR3 DNA: TGTGCCTGGATGGCAACTGAAGCTTTCTTT; CDR3 protein: CAWMATEAFF
V gene: TRBV5-1; D gene: .; J gene: TRBJ1-1; CDR3 DNA: TGCGCCAGCAGCTTGGGGGGAGGGAACACTGAAGCTTTCTTT; CDR3 protein: CASSLGGGNTEAFF
V gene: TRBV6-6; D gene: .; J gene: TRBJ2-7; CDR3 DNA: TGTGCCAGCAGTTACAGAAGAGCCTACGAGCAGTACTTC; CDR3 protein: CASSYRRAYEQYF